This is a list of T cell receptor beta chains from one sample in a study of identical twins. Via MiXCR, TCRdb re-called the 5' RACE reads, giving one row per CDR3 protein. This repertoire shows hundreds of thousands of distinct CDR3 sequences, approximately 6% found once; its top ten account for roughly 1.8%. Material for sequencing was naive T cells sorted from blood. The receptors were sampled from a man younger than 35 in good health. CDR3s include the opening cysteine and the closing phenylalanine or tryptophan. A D gene is named only where the DNA matches it firmly. Clone size is not always given. Where it is, it says once, few, many or a class for expanded clones.

>many|TRBV20-1|TRBD2|TRBJ2-5
CSAGTSGRSGETQYF
TGCAGTGCTGGGACTAGCGGGAGATCGGGAGAGACCCAGTACTTC
>NA|TRBV7-9|TRBD1|TRBJ2-2
CASSPDRVGNTGELFF
TGTGCCAGCAGCCCCGACAGGGTTGGGAACACCGGGGAGCTGTTTTTT
>NA|TRBV7-9|NA|TRBJ2-7
CASTVGQDSSYEQYF
TGTGCCAGCACTGTTGGGCAGGACAGCTCCTACGAGCAGTACTTC
>few|TRBV9|NA|TRBJ2-1
CASSVVPINNEQFF
TGTGCCAGCAGCGTAGTTCCTATTAACAATGAGCAGTTCTTC
>NA|TRBV7-8|TRBD2|TRBJ2-1
CASSLDWLADNNEQFF
TGTGCCAGCAGCTTAGATTGGCTAGCGGATAACAATGAGCAGTTCTTC
>NA|TRBV12-3/TRBV12-4|TRBD2|TRBJ2-2
CASSLLAVGELFF
TGTGCCAGCAGTTTACTAGCGGTCGGGGAGCTGTTTTTT
>NA|TRBV24-1|TRBD2|TRBJ2-3
CATSDLGLAGRTDTQYF
TGTGCCACCAGTGATCTCGGACTAGCGGGAAGGACAGATACGCAGTATTTT
>many|TRBV12-3/TRBV12-4|NA|TRBJ2-3
CASIPTAAGSTDTQYF
TGTGCCAGCATCCCAACGGCGGCAGGTAGCACAGATACGCAGTATTTT
>many|TRBV12-3/TRBV12-4|NA|TRBJ2-3
CASSPLYEKSTDTQYF
TGTGCCAGCAGTCCACTATACGAGAAAAGCACAGATACGCAGTATTTT
>many|TRBV5-1|NA|TRBJ2-5
CASSLESRRQETQYF
TGCGCCAGCAGCTTGGAAAGTAGGCGCCAAGAGACCCAGTACTTC
>few|TRBV6-1|TRBD1|TRBJ2-1
CASSELTGWGYNEQFF
TGTGCCAGCTCCGAATTGACAGGGTGGGGATACAATGAGCAGTTCTTC
>many|TRBV5-1|NA|TRBJ1-2
CASSLLQNYGYTF
TGCGCCAGCAGCTTGTTACAGAACTATGGCTACACCTTC
>many|TRBV5-1|NA|TRBJ2-1
CASSPLDSSYNEQFF
TGCGCCAGCAGCCCACTCGACAGCTCCTACAATGAGCAGTTCTTC
>few|TRBV10-3|NA|TRBJ2-1
CAISLAPNNEQFF
TGTGCCATCAGTCTAGCGCCGAACAATGAGCAGTTCTTC
>many|TRBV20-1|TRBD2|TRBJ2-7
CSAMELAGGYEQYF
TGCAGTGCTATGGAACTAGCGGGAGGCTACGAGCAGTACTTC
>NA|TRBV12-3/TRBV12-4|TRBD1|TRBJ1-2
CASSTGQGDGYTF
TGTGCCAGCAGCACGGGACAGGGAGATGGCTACACCTTC
>many|TRBV12-3/TRBV12-4|TRBD1|TRBJ2-7
CASSLGTGKYF
TGTGCCAGCAGTCTCGGGACAGGGAAGTACTTC
>many|TRBV20-1|NA|TRBJ1-1
CSARVGGNTEAFF
TGCAGTGCTAGAGTGGGGGGGAACACTGAAGCTTTCTTT
>few|TRBV6-2/TRBV6-3|TRBD1|TRBJ2-2
CASSFGTDGELFF
TGTGCCAGCAGTTTTGGGACAGACGGGGAGCTGTTTTTT
>many|TRBV6-1|NA|TRBJ2-4
CASSAQGGGNIQYF
TGTGCCAGCAGTGCACAGGGGGGGGGAAACATTCAGTACTTC
>few|TRBV3-1|TRBD2|TRBJ2-5
CASSQGPGGQETQYF
TGTGCCAGCAGCCAGGGACCCGGGGGGCAAGAGACCCAGTACTTC
>few|TRBV30|NA|TRBJ2-1
CAWEFGASYNEQFF
TGTGCCTGGGAGTTTGGGGCCAGCTACAATGAGCAGTTCTTC
>many|TRBV7-6|NA|TRBJ2-1
CASGGNSYNEQFF
TGTGCCTCGGGGGGCAACTCCTACAATGAGCAGTTCTTC
>NA|TRBV5-1|NA|TRBJ2-5
CASSFTAQETQYF
TGCGCCAGCAGCTTTACAGCCCAAGAGACCCAGTACTTC
>many|TRBV5-1|NA|TRBJ1-2
CASSLESSNYGYTF
TGCGCCAGCAGCTTGGAGTCCTCTAACTATGGCTACACCTTC
>many|TRBV6-1|NA|TRBJ2-5
CASRPGLSLQETQYF
TGTGCCAGCAGACCAGGACTATCCCTCCAAGAGACCCAGTACTTC
>many|TRBV5-1|NA|TRBJ1-2
CASSLDLDSYGYTF
TGCGCCAGCAGCTTGGACCTGGACAGCTATGGCTACACCTTC
>NA|TRBV5-1|TRBD1|TRBJ1-2
CASSAGTGDFYGYTF
TGCGCCAGCAGTGCTGGGACAGGAGATTTCTATGGCTACACCTTC
>NA|TRBV10-2|TRBD1|TRBJ2-1
CASSAWDRVHNEQFF
TGCGCCAGCAGTGCATGGGACAGGGTGCACAATGAGCAGTTCTTC